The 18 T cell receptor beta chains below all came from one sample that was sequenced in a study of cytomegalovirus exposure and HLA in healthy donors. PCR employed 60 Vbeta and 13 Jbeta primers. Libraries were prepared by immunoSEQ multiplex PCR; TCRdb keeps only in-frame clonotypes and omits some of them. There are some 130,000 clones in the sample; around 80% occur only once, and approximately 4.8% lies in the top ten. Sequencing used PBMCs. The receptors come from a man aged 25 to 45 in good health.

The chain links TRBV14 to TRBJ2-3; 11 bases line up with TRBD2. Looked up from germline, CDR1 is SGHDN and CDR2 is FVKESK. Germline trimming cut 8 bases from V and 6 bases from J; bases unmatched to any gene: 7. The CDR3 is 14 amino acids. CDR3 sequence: CASQGLAVGDTQYF. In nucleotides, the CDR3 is TGTGCCAGCCAGGGACTAGCGGTGGGGGATACGCAGTATTTT.

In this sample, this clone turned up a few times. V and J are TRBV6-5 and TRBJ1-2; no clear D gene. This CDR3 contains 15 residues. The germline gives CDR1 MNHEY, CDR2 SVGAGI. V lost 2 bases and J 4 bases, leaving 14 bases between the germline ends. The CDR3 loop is CASSYGPEGIYGYTF. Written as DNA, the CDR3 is TGTGCCAGCAGTTACGGACCCGAGGGTATCTATGGCTACACCTTC.

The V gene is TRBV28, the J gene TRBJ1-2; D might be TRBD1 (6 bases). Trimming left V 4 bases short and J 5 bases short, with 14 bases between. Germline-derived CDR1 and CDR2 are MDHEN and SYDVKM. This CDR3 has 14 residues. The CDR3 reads CASSSTGQTYGYTF. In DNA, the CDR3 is TGTGCCAGCAGTTCCACCGGACAGACATATGGCTACACCTTC.

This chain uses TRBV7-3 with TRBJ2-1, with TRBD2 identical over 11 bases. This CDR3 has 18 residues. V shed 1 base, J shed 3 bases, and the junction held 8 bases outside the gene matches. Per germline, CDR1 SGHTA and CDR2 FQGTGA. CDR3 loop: CASSLMPTSGSLYNEQFF. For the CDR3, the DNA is TGTGCCAGCAGCTTAATGCCTACTAGCGGGAGCCTCTACAATGAGCAGTTCTTC.

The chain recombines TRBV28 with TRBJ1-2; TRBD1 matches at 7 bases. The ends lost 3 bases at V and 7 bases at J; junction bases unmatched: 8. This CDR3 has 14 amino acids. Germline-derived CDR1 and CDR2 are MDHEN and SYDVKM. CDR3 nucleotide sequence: TGTGCCAGCAGTTTTCCCGACAGGGCTGGTGGCTACACCTTC. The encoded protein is CASSFPDRAGGYTF.

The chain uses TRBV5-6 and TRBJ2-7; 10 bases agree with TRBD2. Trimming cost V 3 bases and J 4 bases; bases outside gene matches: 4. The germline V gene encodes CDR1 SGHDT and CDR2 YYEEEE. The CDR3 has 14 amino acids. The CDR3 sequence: CASSSSGRPYEQYF. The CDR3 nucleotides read TGTGCCAGCAGCTCTAGCGGGAGACCTTACGAGCAGTACTTC.

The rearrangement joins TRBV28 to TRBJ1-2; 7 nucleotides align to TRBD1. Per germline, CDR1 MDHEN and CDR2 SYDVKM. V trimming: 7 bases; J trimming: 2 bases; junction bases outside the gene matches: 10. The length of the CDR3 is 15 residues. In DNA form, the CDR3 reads TGTGCCAGCACCCTTGGGGGACAGTTCAACTATGGCTACACCTTC. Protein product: CASTLGGQFNYGYTF.

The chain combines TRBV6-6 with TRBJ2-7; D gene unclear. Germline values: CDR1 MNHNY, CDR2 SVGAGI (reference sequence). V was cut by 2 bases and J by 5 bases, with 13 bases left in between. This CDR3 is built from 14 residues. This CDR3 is CASSYRGASDEQYF. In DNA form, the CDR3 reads TGTGCCAGCAGTTACAGAGGTGCCAGCGACGAGCAGTACTTC.

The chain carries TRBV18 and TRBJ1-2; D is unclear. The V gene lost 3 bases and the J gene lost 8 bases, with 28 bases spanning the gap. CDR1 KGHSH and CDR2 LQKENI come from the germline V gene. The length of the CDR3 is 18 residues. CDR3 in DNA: TGTGCCAGCTCACCCCTGGAGGTTGGGTCAGCCGCCAATGGGGGCTACACCTTC. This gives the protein CASSPLEVGSAANGGYTF.

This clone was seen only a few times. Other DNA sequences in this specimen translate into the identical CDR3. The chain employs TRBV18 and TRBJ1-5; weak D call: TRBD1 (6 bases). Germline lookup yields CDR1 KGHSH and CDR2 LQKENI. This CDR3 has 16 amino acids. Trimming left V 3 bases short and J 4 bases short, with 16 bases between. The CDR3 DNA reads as TGTGCCAGCTCACCCAGGACAGCCGGTGGGAATCAGCCCCAGCATTTT. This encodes CASSPRTAGGNQPQHF.

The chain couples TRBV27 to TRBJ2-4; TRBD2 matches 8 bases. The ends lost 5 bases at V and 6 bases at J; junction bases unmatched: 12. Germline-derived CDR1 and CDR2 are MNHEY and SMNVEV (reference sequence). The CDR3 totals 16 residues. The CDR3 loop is CASSPPDGRAGNIQYF. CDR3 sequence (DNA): TGTGCCAGCAGTCCGCCGGACGGGAGGGCCGGAAACATTCAGTACTTC.

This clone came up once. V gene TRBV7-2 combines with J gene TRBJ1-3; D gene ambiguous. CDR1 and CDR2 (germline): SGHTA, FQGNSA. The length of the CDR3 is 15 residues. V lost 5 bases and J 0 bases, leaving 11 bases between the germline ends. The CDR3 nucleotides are TGTGCCAGCAGCGACGGCAGGATCTCTGGAAACACCATATATTTT. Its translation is CASSDGRISGNTIYF.

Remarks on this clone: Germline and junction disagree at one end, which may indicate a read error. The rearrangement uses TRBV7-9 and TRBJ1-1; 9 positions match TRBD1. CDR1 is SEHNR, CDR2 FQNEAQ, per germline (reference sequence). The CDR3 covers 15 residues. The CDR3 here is CSSSSGTGPPTGAFF. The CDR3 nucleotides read TGTTCCAGCAGCTCCGGGACAGGGCCCCCCACGGGAGCTTTCTTT.

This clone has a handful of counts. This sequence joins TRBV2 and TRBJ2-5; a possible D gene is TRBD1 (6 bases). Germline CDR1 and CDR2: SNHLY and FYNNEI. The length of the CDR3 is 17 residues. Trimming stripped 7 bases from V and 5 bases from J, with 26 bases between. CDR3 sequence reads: CASKGRDTGSIGETQYF. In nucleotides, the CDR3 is TGTGCCAGCAAAGGCCGGGACACAGGGTCAATTGGGGAGACCCAGTACTTC.

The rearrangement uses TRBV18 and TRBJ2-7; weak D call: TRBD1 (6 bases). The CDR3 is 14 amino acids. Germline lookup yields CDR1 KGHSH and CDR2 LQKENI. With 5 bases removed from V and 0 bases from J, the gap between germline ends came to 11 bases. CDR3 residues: CASSSDRVSYEQYF. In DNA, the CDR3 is TGTGCCAGCTCATCGGACAGAGTCTCCTACGAGCAGTACTTC.

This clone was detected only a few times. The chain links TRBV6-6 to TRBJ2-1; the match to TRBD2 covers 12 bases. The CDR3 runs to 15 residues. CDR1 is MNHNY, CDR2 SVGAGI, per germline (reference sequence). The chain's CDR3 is CSSGRALGSHNEQFF. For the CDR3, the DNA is TGTTCTAGCGGGAGGGCCCTCGGGTCCCACAATGAGCAGTTCTTC.

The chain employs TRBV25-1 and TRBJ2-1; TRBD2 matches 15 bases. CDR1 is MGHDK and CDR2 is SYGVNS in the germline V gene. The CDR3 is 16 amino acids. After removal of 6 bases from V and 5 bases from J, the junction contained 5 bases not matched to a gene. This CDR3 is CASSGTSGRHHNEQFF. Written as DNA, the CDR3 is TGTGCCAGCAGCGGGACTAGCGGGAGGCACCACAATGAGCAGTTCTTC.

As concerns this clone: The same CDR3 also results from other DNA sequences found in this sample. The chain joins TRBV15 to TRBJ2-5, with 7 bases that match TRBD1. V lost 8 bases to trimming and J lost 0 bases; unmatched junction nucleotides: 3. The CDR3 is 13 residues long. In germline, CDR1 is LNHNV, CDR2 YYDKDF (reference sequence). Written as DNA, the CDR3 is TGTGCCACCCGACAGGGATACCAAGAGACCCAGTACTTC. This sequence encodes CATRQGYQETQYF.